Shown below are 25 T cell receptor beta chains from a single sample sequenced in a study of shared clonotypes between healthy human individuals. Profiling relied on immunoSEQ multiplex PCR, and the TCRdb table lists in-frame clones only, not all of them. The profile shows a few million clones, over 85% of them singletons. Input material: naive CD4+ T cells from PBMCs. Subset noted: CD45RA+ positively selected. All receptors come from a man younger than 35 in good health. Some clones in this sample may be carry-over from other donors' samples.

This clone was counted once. The CDR3, as DNA: TGCGCCAGCAGCTTGCCCCTCCTTGTTGGGGAGCTGTTTTTT. Translation gives CASSLPLLVGELFF. The V call is TRBV5-1, the J call TRBJ2-2; D uncertain. CDR1 and CDR2 (germline): SGHRS, YFSETQ. There are 14 residues in the CDR3. Trimming took off 1 base at V and 8 bases at J, with 12 bases between the two ends.

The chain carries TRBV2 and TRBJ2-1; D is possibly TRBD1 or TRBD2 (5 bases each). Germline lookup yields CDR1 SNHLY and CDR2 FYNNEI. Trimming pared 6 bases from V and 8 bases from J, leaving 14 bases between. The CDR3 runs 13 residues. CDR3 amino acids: CASRAREYDEQFF. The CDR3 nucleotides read TGTGCCAGCAGAGCCAGGGAGTACGATGAGCAGTTCTTC.

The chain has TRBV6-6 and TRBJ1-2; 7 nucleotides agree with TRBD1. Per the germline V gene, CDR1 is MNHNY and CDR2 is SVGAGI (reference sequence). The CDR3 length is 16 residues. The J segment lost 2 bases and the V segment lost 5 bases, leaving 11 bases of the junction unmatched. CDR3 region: CASSNRDRLSNYGYTF. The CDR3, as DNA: TGTGCCAGCAGTAACCGGGACAGACTCTCGAACTATGGCTACACCTTC.

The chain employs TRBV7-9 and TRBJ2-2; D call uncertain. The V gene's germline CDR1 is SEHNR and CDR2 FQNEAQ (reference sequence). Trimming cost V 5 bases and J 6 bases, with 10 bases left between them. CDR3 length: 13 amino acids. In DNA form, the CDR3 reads TGTGCCAGCAGCCCCTTAGCCGCCGGGGAGCTGTTTTTT. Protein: CASSPLAAGELFF.

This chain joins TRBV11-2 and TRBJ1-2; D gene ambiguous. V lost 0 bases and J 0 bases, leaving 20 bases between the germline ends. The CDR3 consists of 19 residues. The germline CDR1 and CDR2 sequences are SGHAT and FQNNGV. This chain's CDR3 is CASSLDRQASFRANYGYTF. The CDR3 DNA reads TGTGCCAGCAGCTTAGATCGGCAGGCCTCCTTCCGAGCTAACTATGGCTACACCTTC.

The CDR3 sequence is CASRVSGRGTGELFF. CDR3 coding DNA: TGTGCCAGCAGAGTTAGCGGGAGGGGGACCGGGGAGCTGTTTTTT. The rearrangement uses TRBV6-5 and TRBJ2-2, with 11 bases lining up with TRBD2. The V gene's germline CDR1 is MNHEY and CDR2 SVGAGI. With 6 bases clipped from V and 5 bases from J, the junction kept 5 bases outside the gene matches. The CDR3 length is 15 residues.

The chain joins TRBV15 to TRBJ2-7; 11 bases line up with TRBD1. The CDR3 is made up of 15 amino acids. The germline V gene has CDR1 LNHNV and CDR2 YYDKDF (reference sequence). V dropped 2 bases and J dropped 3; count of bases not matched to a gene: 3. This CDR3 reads CATSRSGTGGYEQYF. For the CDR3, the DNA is TGTGCCACCAGCAGAAGCGGGACAGGGGGCTACGAGCAGTACTTC.

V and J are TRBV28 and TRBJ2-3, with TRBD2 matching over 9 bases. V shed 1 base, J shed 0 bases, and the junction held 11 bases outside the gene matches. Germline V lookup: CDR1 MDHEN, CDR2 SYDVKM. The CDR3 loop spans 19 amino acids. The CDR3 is CASSLSLGLAGLSTDTQYF. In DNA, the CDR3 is TGTGCCAGCAGTTTATCGCTCGGGCTAGCGGGACTCAGCACAGATACGCAGTATTTT.

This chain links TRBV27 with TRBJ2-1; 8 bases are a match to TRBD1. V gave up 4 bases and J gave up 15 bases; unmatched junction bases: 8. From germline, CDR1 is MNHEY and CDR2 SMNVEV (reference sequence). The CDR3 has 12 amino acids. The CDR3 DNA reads TGTGCCAGCAGTTCGACAGGGGCCGGGGGGTTCTTC. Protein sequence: CASSSTGAGGFF.

The CDR3 DNA is TGTGCCAGCAGTGCACAGCCCCAGGATCAGCCCCAGCATTTT. Translated: CASSAQPQDQPQHF. The chain joins TRBV6-1 to TRBJ1-5; no firm D call. Trimming cost V 4 bases and J 5 bases, with 12 bases left between them. The germline CDR1 and CDR2 sequences are MNHNS and SASEGT. This CDR3 has 14 residues.

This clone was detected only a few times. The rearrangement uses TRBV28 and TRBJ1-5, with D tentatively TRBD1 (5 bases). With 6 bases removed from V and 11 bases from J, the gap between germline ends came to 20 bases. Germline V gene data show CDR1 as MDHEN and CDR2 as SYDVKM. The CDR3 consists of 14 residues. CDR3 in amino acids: CASRSPTGPAAQHF. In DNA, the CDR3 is TGTGCCAGCAGGTCTCCCACAGGTCCCGCAGCCCAGCATTTT.

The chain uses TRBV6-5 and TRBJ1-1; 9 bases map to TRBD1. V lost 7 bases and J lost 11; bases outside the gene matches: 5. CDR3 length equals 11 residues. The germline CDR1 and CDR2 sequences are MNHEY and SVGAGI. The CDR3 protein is CASTGQGTAFF. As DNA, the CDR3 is TGTGCCAGCACAGGACAGGGGACGGCTTTCTTT.

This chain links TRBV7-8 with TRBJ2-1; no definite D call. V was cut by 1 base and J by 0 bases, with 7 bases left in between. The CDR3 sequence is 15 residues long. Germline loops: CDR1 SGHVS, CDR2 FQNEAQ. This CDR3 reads CASSLEVSSYNEQFF. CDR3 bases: TGTGCCAGCAGCTTAGAGGTTAGCTCCTACAATGAGCAGTTCTTC.

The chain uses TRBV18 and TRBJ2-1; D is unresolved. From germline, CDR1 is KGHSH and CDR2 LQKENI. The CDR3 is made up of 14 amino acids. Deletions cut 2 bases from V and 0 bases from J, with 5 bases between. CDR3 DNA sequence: TGTGCCAGCTCACCAGCTGGCTCCTACAATGAGCAGTTCTTC. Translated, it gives CASSPAGSYNEQFF.

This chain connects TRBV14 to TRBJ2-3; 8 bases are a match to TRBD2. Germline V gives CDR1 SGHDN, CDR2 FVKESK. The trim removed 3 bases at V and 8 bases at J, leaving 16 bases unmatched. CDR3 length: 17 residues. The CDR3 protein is CASSHSGLSRRGGTQYF. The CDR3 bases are TGTGCCAGCAGCCATTCAGGGCTCTCCCGACGGGGGGGTACGCAGTATTTT.

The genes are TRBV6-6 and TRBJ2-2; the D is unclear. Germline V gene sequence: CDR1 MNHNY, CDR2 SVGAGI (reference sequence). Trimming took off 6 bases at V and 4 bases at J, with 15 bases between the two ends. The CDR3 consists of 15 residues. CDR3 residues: CASSPDGLGTGELFF. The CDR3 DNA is TGTGCCAGCAGCCCCGATGGTCTGGGCACCGGGGAGCTGTTTTTT.

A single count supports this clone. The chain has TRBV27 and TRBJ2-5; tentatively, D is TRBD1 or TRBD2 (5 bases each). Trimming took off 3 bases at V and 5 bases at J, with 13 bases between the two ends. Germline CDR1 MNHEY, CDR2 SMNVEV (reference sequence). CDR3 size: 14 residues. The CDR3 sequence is CASSFGDQAETQYF. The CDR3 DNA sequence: TGTGCCAGCAGTTTCGGGGACCAGGCGGAGACCCAGTACTTC.

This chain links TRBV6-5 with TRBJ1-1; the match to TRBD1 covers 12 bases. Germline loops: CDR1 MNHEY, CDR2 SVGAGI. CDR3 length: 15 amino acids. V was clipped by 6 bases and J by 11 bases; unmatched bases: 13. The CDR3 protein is CASSLHGTGGAGAFF. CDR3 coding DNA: TGTGCCAGCAGCCTACACGGGACAGGGGGCGCCGGGGCTTTCTTT.

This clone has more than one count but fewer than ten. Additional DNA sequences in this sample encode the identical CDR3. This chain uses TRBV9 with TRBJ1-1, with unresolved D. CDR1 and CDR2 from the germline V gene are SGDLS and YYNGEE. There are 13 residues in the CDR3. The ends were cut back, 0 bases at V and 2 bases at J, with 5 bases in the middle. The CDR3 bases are TGTGCCAGCAGCGTAGCTACAAACACTGAAGCTTTCTTT. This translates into CASSVATNTEAFF.

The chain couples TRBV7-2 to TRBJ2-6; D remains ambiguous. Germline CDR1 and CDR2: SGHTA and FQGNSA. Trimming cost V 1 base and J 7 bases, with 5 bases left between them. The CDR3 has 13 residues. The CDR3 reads CASSLGTANVLTF. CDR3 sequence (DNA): TGTGCCAGCAGCTTAGGGACCGCCAACGTCCTGACTTTC. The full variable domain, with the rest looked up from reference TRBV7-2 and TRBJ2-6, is GAGVSQSPSNKVTEKGKDVELRCDPISGHTALYWYRQSLGQGLEFLIYFQGNSAPDKSGLPSDRFSAERTGGSVSTLTIQRTQQEDSAVYLCASSLGTANVLTFGAGSRLTVL.

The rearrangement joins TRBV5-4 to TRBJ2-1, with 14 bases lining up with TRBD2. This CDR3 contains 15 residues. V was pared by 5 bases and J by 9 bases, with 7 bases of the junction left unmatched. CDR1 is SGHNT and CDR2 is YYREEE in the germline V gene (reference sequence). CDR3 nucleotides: TGTGCCAGCAGAGCGGGACTAGCGGGAGAATCTGAGCAGTTCTTC. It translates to CASRAGLAGESEQFF.

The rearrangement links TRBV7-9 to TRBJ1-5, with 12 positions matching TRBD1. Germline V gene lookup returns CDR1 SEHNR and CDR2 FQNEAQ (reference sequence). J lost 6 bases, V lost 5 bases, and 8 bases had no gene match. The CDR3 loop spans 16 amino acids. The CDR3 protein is CASSTGQGAGSQPQHF. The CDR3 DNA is TGTGCCAGCAGCACGGGACAGGGGGCAGGAAGTCAGCCCCAGCATTTT.

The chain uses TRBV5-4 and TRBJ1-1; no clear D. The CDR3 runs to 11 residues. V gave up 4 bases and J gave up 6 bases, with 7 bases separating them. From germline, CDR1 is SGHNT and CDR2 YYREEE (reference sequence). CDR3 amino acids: CASSAGAEAFF. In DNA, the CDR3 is TGTGCCAGCAGCGCCGGAGCTGAAGCTTTCTTT. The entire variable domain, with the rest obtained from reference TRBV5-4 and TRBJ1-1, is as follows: ETGVTQSPTHLIKTRGQQVTLRCSSQSGHNTVSWYQQALGQGPQFIFQYYREEENGRGNFPPRFSGLQFPNYSSELNVNALELDDSALYLCASSAGAEAFFGQGTRLTVV.

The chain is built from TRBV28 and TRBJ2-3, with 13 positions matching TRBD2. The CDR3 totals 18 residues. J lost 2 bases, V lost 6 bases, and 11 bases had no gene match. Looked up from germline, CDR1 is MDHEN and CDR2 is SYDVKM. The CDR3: CASSSGTSGTYFTDTQYF. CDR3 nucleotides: TGTGCCAGCAGCTCCGGGACTAGCGGGACCTACTTCACAGATACGCAGTATTTT. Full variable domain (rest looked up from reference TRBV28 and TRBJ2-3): DVKVTQSSRYLVKRTGEKVFLECVQDMDHENMFWYRQDPGLGLRLIYFSYDVKMKEKGDIPEGYSVSREKKERFSLILESASTNQTSMYLCASSSGTSGTYFTDTQYFGPGTRLTVL.

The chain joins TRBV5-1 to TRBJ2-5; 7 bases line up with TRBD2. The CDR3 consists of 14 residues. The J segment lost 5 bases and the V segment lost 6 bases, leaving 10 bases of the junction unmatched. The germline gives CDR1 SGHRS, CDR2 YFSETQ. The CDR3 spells CASTVGGSDETQYF. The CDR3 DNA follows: TGCGCCAGCACGGTTGGCGGGAGCGACGAGACCCAGTACTTC.